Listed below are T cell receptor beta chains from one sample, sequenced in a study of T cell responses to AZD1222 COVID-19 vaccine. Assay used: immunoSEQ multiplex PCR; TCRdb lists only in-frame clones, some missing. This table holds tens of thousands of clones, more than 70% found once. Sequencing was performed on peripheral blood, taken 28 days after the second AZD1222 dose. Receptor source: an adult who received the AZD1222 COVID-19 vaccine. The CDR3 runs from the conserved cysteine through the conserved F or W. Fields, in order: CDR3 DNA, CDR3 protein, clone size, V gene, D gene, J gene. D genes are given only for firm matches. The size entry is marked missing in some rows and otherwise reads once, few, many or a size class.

CDR3 DNA: TGTGCCAGCTCGCCGGACAGGGCCCGCTCTGGAAACACCATATATTTT
CDR3 protein: CASSPDRARSGNTIYF
clone size: -
V gene: TRBV18
D gene: TRBD1
J gene: TRBJ1-3

CDR3 DNA: TGTGCCAGCAGCCCTAGGGGGTCTGGAAACACCATATATTTT
CDR3 protein: CASSPRGSGNTIYF
clone size: -
V gene: TRBV3-1/TRBV3-2
D gene: -
J gene: TRBJ1-3

CDR3 DNA: TGTGCCAGTAGTACACGTAGGGGTGGCGATGAGCAGTTCTTC
CDR3 protein: CASSTRRGGDEQFF
clone size: -
V gene: TRBV19
D gene: -
J gene: TRBJ2-1

CDR3 DNA: TGTGCCAGCAGCTCCATCGACAGCTCCTCCTACGAGCAGTACTTC
CDR3 protein: CASSSIDSSSYEQYF
clone size: -
V gene: TRBV7-6
D gene: -
J gene: TRBJ2-7

CDR3 DNA: TGTGCCAGCAGCTTAACGGCGCCCAGCGGGGGGTCAGCGGCCGCGGCGGAGCAGTTCTTC
CDR3 protein: CASSLTAPSGGSAAAAEQFF
clone size: -
V gene: TRBV7-3
D gene: TRBD2
J gene: TRBJ2-1

CDR3 DNA: TGTGCCAGCAGTTTAGATGGTCAGGGTCCCTACGAGCAGTACTTC
CDR3 protein: CASSLDGQGPYEQYF
clone size: -
V gene: TRBV27
D gene: -
J gene: TRBJ2-7

CDR3 DNA: TGTGCCAGCAGTTACAGGTGGCTGAACACTGAAGCTTTCTTT
CDR3 protein: CASSYRWLNTEAFF
clone size: -
V gene: TRBV6-5
D gene: -
J gene: TRBJ1-1

CDR3 DNA: TGTGCCAGCAGCACCCCATCGACAGGGGCCTACGAGCAGTACTTC
CDR3 protein: CASSTPSTGAYEQYF
clone size: -
V gene: TRBV28
D gene: TRBD1
J gene: TRBJ2-7

CDR3 DNA: TGTGCCAGCAGTTACGGACACTCTGGAAACACCATATATTTT
CDR3 protein: CASSYGHSGNTIYF
clone size: -
V gene: TRBV6-5
D gene: -
J gene: TRBJ1-3

CDR3 DNA: TGTGCCAGCAGCACCCGACAGGCCCCAGAGACCCAGTACTTC
CDR3 protein: CASSTRQAPETQYF
clone size: -
V gene: TRBV7-8
D gene: -
J gene: TRBJ2-5

CDR3 DNA: TGTGCCACCAGCAGATTTCTAGGGGGGGGGCAAGAGACCCAGTACTTC
CDR3 protein: CATSRFLGGGQETQYF
clone size: -
V gene: TRBV15
D gene: -
J gene: TRBJ2-5

CDR3 DNA: TGTGCCAGCAGCCGAACAGGGACCTCTGGGGCCAACGTCCTGACTTTC
CDR3 protein: CASSRTGTSGANVLTF
clone size: -
V gene: TRBV3-1/TRBV3-2
D gene: -
J gene: TRBJ2-6

CDR3 DNA: TGTGCCAGCAGCTTGTTCGATTTCCAAGAGACCCAGTACTTC
CDR3 protein: CASSLFDFQETQYF
clone size: -
V gene: TRBV5-8
D gene: -
J gene: TRBJ2-5

CDR3 DNA: TGTGCCAGTAGTACGTACGTGGCCTCTGGAAACACCATATATTTT
CDR3 protein: CASSTYVASGNTIYF
clone size: -
V gene: TRBV19
D gene: -
J gene: TRBJ1-3

CDR3 DNA: TGCGCCAGCAGCTCCTACGAGCAGTACTTC
CDR3 protein: CASSSYEQYF
clone size: once
V gene: TRBV5-1
D gene: -
J gene: TRBJ2-7

CDR3 DNA: TGTGCCTGGAGTAGACCCACAGGGGCAGGCTATGGCTACACCTTC
CDR3 protein: CAWSRPTGAGYGYTF
clone size: once
V gene: TRBV30
D gene: TRBD1
J gene: TRBJ1-2

CDR3 DNA: TGCAGCGTTGTCGGGGAAAGCACCGGGGAGCTGTTTTTT
CDR3 protein: CSVVGESTGELFF
clone size: few
V gene: TRBV29-1
D gene: -
J gene: TRBJ2-2

CDR3 DNA: TGTGCCAGCAGCTTAGGCCCGGGCAGGACCTCTGGGGCCAACGTCCTGACTTTC
CDR3 protein: CASSLGPGRTSGANVLTF
clone size: -
V gene: TRBV7-2
D gene: -
J gene: TRBJ2-6

CDR3 DNA: TGTGCCAGCAGTCTGGGGGGGGCGGCCACTGAAGCTTTCTTT
CDR3 protein: CASSLGGAATEAFF
clone size: -
V gene: TRBV27
D gene: -
J gene: TRBJ1-1

CDR3 DNA: TGTGCCAGCAGGATAAACCCGAGGGGGGGTCCCCCCCGGGCCAAAAACATTCAGTACTTC
CDR3 protein: CASRINPRGGPPRAKNIQYF
clone size: -
V gene: TRBV28
D gene: -
J gene: TRBJ2-4

CDR3 DNA: TGTGCCAGCAGCTACAGGGGTTACGAGCAGTACTTC
CDR3 protein: CASSYRGYEQYF
clone size: -
V gene: TRBV5-6
D gene: TRBD1
J gene: TRBJ2-7

CDR3 DNA: TGTGCCAGCAGCCCAAATGGAAACACCATATATTTT
CDR3 protein: CASSPNGNTIYF
clone size: -
V gene: TRBV7-3
D gene: -
J gene: TRBJ1-3

CDR3 DNA: TGTGCCAGCAGTCATAGGGGGAGCACAGATACGCAGTATTTT
CDR3 protein: CASSHRGSTDTQYF
clone size: -
V gene: TRBV7-9
D gene: -
J gene: TRBJ2-3

CDR3 DNA: TGTGCCAGCAGCTTGACAGGGGGGGTCCAGCCCCAGCATTTT
CDR3 protein: CASSLTGGVQPQHF
clone size: -
V gene: TRBV11-2
D gene: TRBD1
J gene: TRBJ1-5

CDR3 DNA: TGTGCCAGCAGCAAACCACCGGGACAGGGGCTTCCACGGGCTGGAAACACCATATATTTT
CDR3 protein: CASSKPPGQGLPRAGNTIYF
clone size: -
V gene: TRBV21-1
D gene: -
J gene: TRBJ1-3

CDR3 DNA: TGTGCCACCAGCAGTACGGGACAGGGGGATGAAAAACTGTTTTTT
CDR3 protein: CATSSTGQGDEKLFF
clone size: -
V gene: TRBV15
D gene: TRBD1
J gene: TRBJ1-4

CDR3 DNA: TGTGCCAGCAGCTTACAGCGGGGTCAAGAGACCCAGTACTTC
CDR3 protein: CASSLQRGQETQYF
clone size: -
V gene: TRBV7-2
D gene: TRBD2
J gene: TRBJ2-5

CDR3 DNA: TGCAGCGTTCTACTAGCGGGGGGGCCAAATGAGCAGTTCTTC
CDR3 protein: CSVLLAGGPNEQFF
clone size: -
V gene: TRBV29-1
D gene: TRBD2
J gene: TRBJ2-1

CDR3 DNA: TGCGCCAGCAGCCAAGTCCTAGCGGGGCGCACAGATACGCAGTATTTT
CDR3 protein: CASSQVLAGRTDTQYF
clone size: -
V gene: TRBV4-3
D gene: TRBD2
J gene: TRBJ2-3

CDR3 DNA: TGTGCCAGCAGCTGGACAGGGATCACAGATACGCAGTATTTT
CDR3 protein: CASSWTGITDTQYF
clone size: -
V gene: TRBV2
D gene: TRBD1
J gene: TRBJ2-3

CDR3 DNA: TGTGCCAGTAGTATAGCCGTGTTGAGCGGGGGGATCGCAGATACGCAGTATTTT
CDR3 protein: CASSIAVLSGGIADTQYF
clone size: -
V gene: TRBV19
D gene: TRBD2
J gene: TRBJ2-3

CDR3 DNA: TGTGCCAGCAGCCGATTGACTGGGGCTTTCTTT
CDR3 protein: CASSRLTGAFF
clone size: -
V gene: TRBV7-2
D gene: -
J gene: TRBJ1-1

CDR3 DNA: TGTGCCAGCAGCTTGGCTCAAGGGTCATGGTATGTATCCTACGAGCAGTACTTC
CDR3 protein: CASSLAQGSWYVSYEQYF
clone size: -
V gene: TRBV5-8
D gene: -
J gene: TRBJ2-7

CDR3 DNA: TGTGCCAGCAGCAAAGAGCAACCCGACGCTTCACCCCTCCACTTT
CDR3 protein: CASSKEQPDASPLHF
clone size: -
V gene: TRBV21-1
D gene: -
J gene: TRBJ1-6

CDR3 DNA: TGTGCCAGCAGTTGGACAAACACTGAAGCTTTCTTT
CDR3 protein: CASSWTNTEAFF
clone size: -
V gene: TRBV6-5
D gene: -
J gene: TRBJ1-1

CDR3 DNA: TGCGCCAGCAGTGGAAGGACAGGGCAACACTATGGCTACACCTTC
CDR3 protein: CASSGRTGQHYGYTF
clone size: -
V gene: TRBV10-2
D gene: TRBD1
J gene: TRBJ1-2

CDR3 DNA: TGTGCCAGCAGCTTGTCTTACAGGGCCTACGAGCAGTACTTC
CDR3 protein: CASSLSYRAYEQYF
clone size: -
V gene: TRBV5-6
D gene: -
J gene: TRBJ2-7

CDR3 DNA: TGCGCCAGCAGCTTACTACCTGGCGACACCGGGGAGCTGTTTTTT
CDR3 protein: CASSLLPGDTGELFF
clone size: once
V gene: TRBV5-1
D gene: -
J gene: TRBJ2-2

CDR3 DNA: TGTGCCAGCAGTTTGGGGGGACAAGAGACCCAGTACTTC
CDR3 protein: CASSLGGQETQYF
clone size: -
V gene: TRBV12-3/TRBV12-4
D gene: -
J gene: TRBJ2-5

CDR3 DNA: TGTGCCACCAGTGATCACAGGGGCGCGGGCAATCAGCCCCAGCATTTT
CDR3 protein: CATSDHRGAGNQPQHF
clone size: -
V gene: TRBV24-1
D gene: TRBD1
J gene: TRBJ1-5

CDR3 DNA: TGTGCCAGCAGCCAAGATCGGACAGGAGGGGTGGGCTACACCTTC
CDR3 protein: CASSQDRTGGVGYTF
clone size: -
V gene: TRBV4-2
D gene: TRBD1
J gene: TRBJ1-2

CDR3 DNA: TGTGCCAGCAGCCAGAGTGGCGGGGAGCTGTTTTTT
CDR3 protein: CASSQSGGELFF
clone size: -
V gene: TRBV9
D gene: -
J gene: TRBJ2-2

CDR3 DNA: TGTGCCAGCAGCCCTTGGGGACTAGCGGGTCCCTTCGACGAGCAGTTCTTC
CDR3 protein: CASSPWGLAGPFDEQFF
clone size: -
V gene: TRBV3-1/TRBV3-2
D gene: TRBD2
J gene: TRBJ2-1

CDR3 DNA: TGTGCCAGCAGTCTGCTGGGGCAGGGGGACGAGCAGTACTTC
CDR3 protein: CASSLLGQGDEQYF
clone size: -
V gene: TRBV27
D gene: TRBD1
J gene: TRBJ2-7

CDR3 DNA: TGTGCCAGCAGCCCCAGGGACAATGAGAACACTGAAGCTTTCTTT
CDR3 protein: CASSPRDNENTEAFF
clone size: -
V gene: TRBV11-2
D gene: -
J gene: TRBJ1-1

CDR3 DNA: TGTGCCAGCAGCACCCGGGGAGGGGGATCGGAGGACTATGGCTACACCTTC
CDR3 protein: CASSTRGGGSEDYGYTF
clone size: -
V gene: TRBV7-2
D gene: -
J gene: TRBJ1-2

CDR3 DNA: TGTGCCAGCAGCCCACAGGGTACTCACGGAACTTACACCTTC
CDR3 protein: CASSPQGTHGTYTF
clone size: -
V gene: TRBV5-6
D gene: -
J gene: TRBJ1-2

CDR3 DNA: TGTGCCAGCAGTTCGGACAGGCTCAATCAGCCCCAGCATTTT
CDR3 protein: CASSSDRLNQPQHF
clone size: medium-sized
V gene: TRBV25-1
D gene: TRBD1
J gene: TRBJ1-5